These 15 T cell receptor beta chains originate from one sample sequenced in a study of blood T cell repertoires in COVID-19. Libraries were prepared by immunoSEQ multiplex PCR; TCRdb keeps only in-frame clonotypes and omits some of them. The top ten hold 8.6% of the sample, which has about 140,000 clones, approximately 90% seen once. Material for sequencing was peripheral blood. The receptors were gathered from a woman in her fifties or sixties with active or convalescent COVID-19.

The chain recombines TRBV5-1 with TRBJ1-1; no clear D gene. The V end lost 3 bases, the J end lost 0 bases, and 6 bases lay between the germline ends. The CDR3 totals 13 residues. CDR1 is SGHRS and CDR2 is YFSETQ in the germline V gene. The CDR3 DNA reads TGCGCCAGCAGCTCTACAGTGAACACTGAAGCTTTCTTT. Translating it yields CASSSTVNTEAFF.

The CDR3, as DNA: TGTGCCAGCAGCCCGGGACAACACTATGGCTACACCTTC. This gives the protein CASSPGQHYGYTF. The chain recombines TRBV4-2 with TRBJ1-2, with D possibly TRBD1 on 6 matching bases. The CDR3 sequence is 13 residues long. The germline CDR1 and CDR2 sequences are LGHNA and YNFKEQ. Trimming took off 4 bases at V and 3 bases at J, with 9 bases between the two ends.

The genes are TRBV18 and TRBJ1-1, with 11 bases fitting TRBD1. The germline gives CDR1 KGHSH, CDR2 LQKENI. The J segment lost 0 bases and the V segment lost 5 bases, leaving 8 bases of the junction unmatched. The CDR3 is 17 amino acids. The CDR3 sequence is CASSRALDRGLNTEAFF. The CDR3 coding sequence is TGTGCCAGCTCAAGAGCCCTGGACAGGGGGCTGAACACTGAAGCTTTCTTT.

This clone was observed at least ten times. The genes are TRBV5-8 and TRBJ1-2; 9 nucleotides match TRBD1. The CDR3 is made up of 15 amino acids. V dropped 2 bases and J dropped 5; count of bases not matched to a gene: 7. Germline V CDR1 and CDR2: SGHTS, YDEGEE. The CDR3 region is CASSFGAGTGYGYTF. DNA of the CDR3: TGTGCCAGCAGCTTTGGGGCGGGGACAGGGTATGGCTACACCTTC.

The chain joins TRBV24-1 to TRBJ1-2; 10 nucleotides match TRBD1. The germline gives CDR1 KGHDR, CDR2 SFDVKD. The CDR3 consists of 15 residues. The V and J ends lost 4 bases and 4 bases, in that order; junction bases with no gene match: 5. The CDR3 loop reads CATSDPGQGIYGYTF. The CDR3 region has the DNA TGTGCCACCAGTGACCCGGGACAGGGGATCTATGGCTACACCTTC.

The chain combines TRBV28 with TRBJ1-5; D remains unclear. Germline lookup yields CDR1 MDHEN and CDR2 SYDVKM. V was shortened by 5 bases and J by 7 bases, with 12 bases between the two germline ends. The CDR3 consists of 13 residues. Here the CDR3 DNA reads TGTGCCAGCAGTGCCGACGGGATACAGCCCCAGCATTTT. Protein sequence: CASSADGIQPQHF.

CDR3 sequence: CASSFSAGLNEQFF. The CDR3 nucleotides are TGTGCCAGCAGTTTTTCAGCGGGGCTCAATGAGCAGTTCTTC. This chain connects TRBV6-5 to TRBJ2-1, with TRBD2 matching over 7 bases. J was trimmed by 6 bases and V by 4 bases; bases with no gene match: 6. Germline V CDR1 and CDR2: MNHEY, SVGAGI. This CDR3 is 14 amino acids long.

This chain joins TRBV2 and TRBJ2-1; D remains unclear. Trimming stripped 7 bases from V and 1 base from J, with 8 bases between. This CDR3 is 13 amino acids long. Germline-derived CDR1 and CDR2 are SNHLY and FYNNEI. The CDR3 loop is CASKGVSYNEQFF. The CDR3 nucleotides are TGTGCCAGCAAAGGAGTATCCTACAATGAGCAGTTCTTC.

This clone was detected only a few times. V and J are TRBV7-2 and TRBJ1-3, with 7 bases that match TRBD1. V shed 2 bases, J shed 3 bases, and the junction held 7 bases outside the gene matches. CDR3 length: 16 amino acids. Germline V CDR1 and CDR2: SGHTA, FQGNSA. CDR3 bases: TGTGCCAGCAGCTTAACCTTGACAGGGAATGGAAACACCATATATTTT. Protein: CASSLTLTGNGNTIYF. Using reference TRBV7-2 and TRBJ1-3 for the parts outside the CDR3, the full variable domain is GAGVSQSPSNKVTEKGKDVELRCDPISGHTALYWYRQSLGQGLEFLIYFQGNSAPDKSGLPSDRFSAERTGGSVSTLTIQRTQQEDSAVYLCASSLTLTGNGNTIYFGEGSWLTVV.

The chain combines TRBV5-1 with TRBJ2-7, with 7 bases fitting TRBD2. The J segment lost 2 bases and the V segment lost 0 bases, leaving 5 bases of the junction unmatched. The CDR3 spans 15 residues. Germline V gene sequence: CDR1 SGHRS, CDR2 YFSETQ. The CDR3 protein is CASSLGPAGPYEQYF. The DNA of the CDR3 is TGCGCCAGCAGCTTGGGGCCAGCGGGACCCTACGAGCAGTACTTC.

This chain uses TRBV18 with TRBJ2-7, with D perhaps matching TRBD1 (5 bases). The CDR3 has 12 residues. The germline CDR1 and CDR2 sequences are KGHSH and LQKENI. Trimming left V 5 bases short and J 5 bases short, with 10 bases between. The CDR3 region has the DNA TGTGCCAGCTCAGTTGACAGCAACGAGCAGTACTTC. It encodes CASSVDSNEQYF.

The V and J genes are TRBV27 and TRBJ1-6; possibly TRBD1 for D (6 bases). The CDR3 is made up of 13 amino acids. Deletions cut 6 bases from V and 9 bases from J, with 12 bases between. Germline V gene data show CDR1 as MNHEY and CDR2 as SMNVEV (reference sequence). As DNA, the CDR3 is TGTGCCAGCAGGGGCTACAGGGTTTCACCCCTCCACTTT. This gives the protein CASRGYRVSPLHF.

This clone was counted between two and nine times. The CDR3 region is CASSQDGLETDTQYF. CDR3 DNA sequence: TGTGCCAGCAGCCAAGATGGACTTGAGACAGATACGCAGTATTTT. This sequence joins TRBV4-2 and TRBJ2-3; tentatively, D is TRBD2 (5 bases). V dropped 0 bases and J dropped 3 bases, with 10 bases sitting between them. Germline lookup yields CDR1 LGHNA and CDR2 YNFKEQ. This CDR3 spans 15 amino acids.

The chain recombines TRBV6-5 with TRBJ2-1, with 8 bases aligning to TRBD2. V gave up 2 bases and J gave up 1 base; unmatched junction bases: 4. The CDR3 extends over 16 amino acids. CDR1 MNHEY and CDR2 SVGAGI come from the germline V gene. The chain's CDR3 is CASSYAGGSSYNEQFF. CDR3 bases: TGTGCCAGCAGTTACGCGGGAGGTAGTTCCTACAATGAGCAGTTCTTC.

V is TRBV7-8 and J is TRBJ2-1; 7 bases map to TRBD1. The CDR3 spans 14 residues. The V and J ends lost 5 bases and 7 bases, in that order; junction bases with no gene match: 8. In germline, CDR1 is SGHVS, CDR2 FQNEAQ. The CDR3 DNA reads TGTGCCAGCAGCAGAAGGGGACAGCCGAATGAGCAGTTCTTC. It specifies CASSRRGQPNEQFF.